Below, 18 T cell receptor beta chains from the same sample are listed, as sequenced in a study of sequential checkpoint blockade in melanoma. Assay: immunoSEQ multiplex PCR; the TCRdb copy retains only in-frame clones and omits some. In the table there are around 12,000 clones, about 61% of which are singletons. Treatment meaning: randomized to nivolumab then ipilimumab (arm A) or the reverse (arm B). Sequenced material: CD8+ T cells sorted from blood (inferred from file names), taken from a patient given nivolumab and ipilimumab in sequence. These receptor sequences come from a human donor with melanoma.

This chain connects TRBV27 to TRBJ2-7; TRBD2 matches 11 bases. CDR3 length: 17 residues. The V gene end was trimmed by 4 bases and the J gene end by 3 bases; junction bases not matched to a gene: 11. Germline loops: CDR1 MNHEY, CDR2 SMNVEV (reference sequence). The CDR3 DNA sequence: TGTGCCAGCAGTTCGGCAACAGCGCTAGCGGGAGGCTACGAGCAGTACTTC. It codes for CASSSATALAGGYEQYF.

This clone was detected once. The chain links TRBV15 to TRBJ2-5; TRBD2 aligns across 9 bases. The CDR3 length is 15 residues. V shed 1 base and J 7 bases; nucleotides not matched to a gene: 7. Per the germline V gene, CDR1 is LNHNV and CDR2 is YYDKDF (reference sequence). DNA of the CDR3: TGTGCCACCAGCAGAGGGGGACTAGCAGCTAGGACCCAGTACTTC. This translates into CATSRGGLAARTQYF.

The gene calls are TRBV27 and TRBJ1-2, with TRBD1 as a possible D gene (6 bases). V was shortened by 7 bases and J by 7 bases, with 22 bases between the two germline ends. The CDR3 runs to 15 residues. Germline V lookup: CDR1 MNHEY, CDR2 SMNVEV (reference sequence). The CDR3 loop reads CASTFKQGSSIGYTF. CDR3 DNA sequence: TGTGCCAGCACCTTCAAACAGGGTAGTAGTATTGGCTACACCTTC.

In its sample, this clone was seen once. The CDR3 nucleotides are TGTGCCAGCAGCTTGACAGGGAGTCCCTACGAGCAGTACTTC. Protein product: CASSLTGSPYEQYF. The V and J genes are TRBV5-4 and TRBJ2-7; weak D call: TRBD1 (6 bases). The germline gives CDR1 SGHNT, CDR2 YYREEE (reference sequence). CDR3 length: 14 residues. V dropped 1 base and J dropped 2 bases, with 10 bases sitting between them.

The chain links TRBV7-2 to TRBJ2-1; the match to TRBD1 covers 9 bases. CDR1 is SGHTA and CDR2 is FQGNSA in the germline V gene. The ends lost 5 bases at V and 4 bases at J; junction bases unmatched: 6. The CDR3 is 15 residues long. The CDR3 reads CASSQGTGWYNEQFF. In DNA form, the CDR3 reads TGTGCCAGCAGCCAAGGGACAGGGTGGTACAATGAGCAGTTCTTC.

Only a few counts were recorded for this clone. V usage is TRBV10-3 and J usage is TRBJ1-5; 11 nucleotides agree with TRBD1. CDR3 length: 17 residues. The ends lost 3 bases at V and 1 base at J; junction bases unmatched: 5. Germline CDR1 ENHRY, CDR2 SYGVKD. CDR3: CAISEKGDRGSNQPQHF. CDR3 bases: TGTGCCATCAGTGAAAAAGGGGACAGGGGGAGCAATCAGCCCCAGCATTTT.

This chain uses TRBV30 with TRBJ2-7; 10 bases line up with TRBD2. J lost 4 bases, V lost 3 bases, and 3 bases had no gene match. CDR3 length: 13 residues. Germline CDR1 GTSNPN, CDR2 SVGIG (reference sequence). CDR3 sequence reads: CAWSPSGGYEQYF. The CDR3 nucleotides read TGTGCCTGGAGCCCTAGCGGGGGATACGAGCAGTACTTC.

The genes are TRBV9 and TRBJ2-1, with a possible D match to TRBD1 (6 bases). Germline CDR1 reads SGDLS; CDR2 reads YYNGEE. Trimming pared 2 bases from V and 2 bases from J, leaving 14 bases between. The CDR3 extends over 16 amino acids. The CDR3, as DNA: TGTGCCAGCAGCGTCCGTCCAGGGGAGACCTACAATGAGCAGTTCTTC. Translated, it gives CASSVRPGETYNEQFF.

The J gene is TRBJ1-1, the V gene TRBV27; a possible D gene is TRBD1 (5 bases). Germline V gives CDR1 MNHEY, CDR2 SMNVEV (reference sequence). The V end was cut by 2 bases, the J end by 0 bases, with 7 bases between. The CDR3 extends over 14 amino acids. The CDR3 sequence is CASSLTGVNTEAFF. Here the CDR3 DNA reads TGTGCCAGCAGTTTAACAGGAGTGAACACTGAAGCTTTCTTT.

This clone was detected only once. J is TRBJ2-7 and V is TRBV15, with TRBD1 matching over 9 bases. This CDR3 contains 13 residues. J was trimmed by 3 bases and V by 4 bases; bases with no gene match: 1. Germline CDR1 is LNHNV and CDR2 is YYDKDF (reference sequence). CDR3 sequence (DNA): TGTGCCACCAGCACGGGACAGGGCTACGAGCAGTACTTC. Translation: CATSTGQGYEQYF. The full variable domain, completed using reference TRBV15 and TRBJ2-7, is DAMVIQNPRYQVTQFGKPVTLSCSQTLNHNVMYWYQQKSSQAPKLLFHYYDKDFNNEADTPDNFQSRRPNTSFCFLDIRSPGLGDTAMYLCATSTGQGYEQYFGPGTRLTVT.

The chain joins TRBV5-6 to TRBJ2-7, with 10 bases that match TRBD2. The CDR3 covers 15 residues. The junction had 2 bases not matched to a gene; V was cut back by 0 bases and J by 2 bases. Germline lookup yields CDR1 SGHDT and CDR2 YYEEEE. The DNA for the CDR3 is TGTGCCAGCAGCTTGGGGACTAGCGGCACCTACGAGCAGTACTTC. Amino acid sequence: CASSLGTSGTYEQYF.

By sample share, this clone is medium-sized. The chain combines TRBV19 with TRBJ2-7; 7 positions agree with TRBD1. V lost 3 bases to trimming and J lost 5 bases; unmatched junction nucleotides: 7. CDR1 is LNHDA, CDR2 SQIVND, per germline (reference sequence). The CDR3 extends over 14 amino acids. This CDR3 reads CASSIGQVINEQYF. In nucleotides, the CDR3 is TGTGCCAGTAGTATCGGACAGGTTATCAACGAGCAGTACTTC.

J is TRBJ2-3 and V is TRBV7-2, with 8 bases lining up with TRBD1. CDR1 SGHTA and CDR2 FQGNSA come from the germline V gene. V lost 5 bases to trimming and J lost 4 bases; unmatched junction nucleotides: 5. The CDR3 spans 14 residues. The CDR3 DNA sequence: TGTGCCAGCAGCGACCCAGGGGGCGCAGATACGCAGTATTTT. This translates into CASSDPGGADTQYF.

This clone has more than one count but fewer than ten. The J gene is TRBJ2-1, the V gene TRBV28; D is perhaps TRBD2 (5 bases). Germline V gene data show CDR1 as MDHEN and CDR2 as SYDVKM. Deletions cut 10 bases from V and 8 bases from J, with 21 bases between. CDR3 length: 14 amino acids. The CDR3: CATVPPSRGYEQFF. The CDR3 DNA sequence: TGTGCCACTGTACCGCCTAGCCGAGGCTATGAGCAGTTCTTC.

In its sample, this clone was seen a few times. The chain carries TRBV27 and TRBJ2-1; 8 positions agree with TRBD1. V lost 6 bases, J lost 10 bases, and 14 bases stayed unmatched. This CDR3 is 15 amino acids long. Germline V gene lookup returns CDR1 MNHEY and CDR2 SMNVEV (reference sequence). CDR3 amino acids: CASSLPGTGLGEQFF. In DNA, the CDR3 is TGTGCCAGCAGCCTACCCGGGACAGGCCTTGGAGAGCAGTTCTTC.

This chain uses TRBV28 with TRBJ1-5; weak D call: TRBD1 (6 bases). The length of the CDR3 is 14 residues. The germline V gene encodes CDR1 MDHEN and CDR2 SYDVKM. Trimming cost V 7 bases and J 3 bases, with 13 bases left between them. This CDR3 is CASTPTGFNQPQHF. The CDR3 DNA reads as TGTGCCAGCACTCCAACAGGGTTCAATCAGCCCCAGCATTTT.

This chain links TRBV29-1 with TRBJ2-5; perhaps TRBD1 as D (9 bases). Germline V CDR1 and CDR2: SQVTM, ANQGSEA. The CDR3 covers 15 residues. V lost 3 bases and J lost 5, with 19 bases in between. The CDR3 region is CSVDPPGGTGETQYF. As DNA, the CDR3 is TGCAGCGTTGATCCCCCGGGGGGGACAGGGGAGACCCAGTACTTC.

This CDR3 reads CASSLGWGSQHITDTQYF. As DNA, the CDR3 is TGTGCCAGCAGCTTAGGGTGGGGCAGCCAGCACATCACAGATACGCAGTATTTT. The chain uses TRBV11-1 and TRBJ2-3, with D maybe TRBD1 (5 bases). The germline V gene has CDR1 SGHAT and CDR2 FQDESV (reference sequence). CDR3 length equals 18 residues. With 1 base removed from V and 2 bases from J, the gap between germline ends came to 19 bases.